These 10 T cell receptor beta chains originate from one sample sequenced in a study of blood T cell repertoires in COVID-19. The data were produced by immunoSEQ multiplex PCR, yet TCRdb's version contains in-frame clones alone and is incomplete. The table has 150,000 to 200,000 clones, around 86% seen once. Sequenced: peripheral blood. The origin of the receptors is a woman older than 75 in a cohort sampled during active or convalescent COVID-19.

The CDR3 here is CASSKTGSVDTIYF. In DNA, the CDR3 is TGTGCCAGCAGCAAGACAGGGAGTGTGGACACCATATATTTT. The chain combines TRBV9 with TRBJ1-3; 7 bases line up with TRBD1. J gave up 8 bases and V 4 bases, and 9 bases lay outside the gene matches. The CDR3 loop spans 14 amino acids. CDR1 is SGDLS and CDR2 is YYNGEE in the germline V gene.

This sequence joins TRBV7-6 and TRBJ1-2; D is perhaps TRBD1 (5 bases). Trimming removed 5 bases from V and 4 bases from J, with 11 bases in between. The CDR3 has 13 amino acids. The germline CDR1 and CDR2 sequences are SGHVS and FNYEAQ. This chain's CDR3 is CASSPQGSYGYTF. As DNA, the CDR3 is TGTGCCAGCAGCCCGCAGGGTAGCTATGGCTACACCTTC.

In its sample, this clone was seen a few times. The chain combines TRBV9 with TRBJ2-7; the D gene is possibly TRBD2 (6 bases). The germline CDR1 and CDR2 sequences are SGDLS and YYNGEE. The length of the CDR3 is 13 residues. The V end was cut by 7 bases, the J end by 7 bases, with 18 bases between. DNA for the CDR3: TGTGCCAGCTTCCGCGCGGGGTATCATGAGCAGTACGTC. It is translated as CASFRAGYHEQYV.

This clone was found once. As DNA, the CDR3 is TGTGCCAGCAGCCCATCGGGACAGGGGTCAGCCTACGAGCAGTACTTC. Encoded protein: CASSPSGQGSAYEQYF. V gene TRBV7-9 combines with J gene TRBJ2-7; 10 bases match TRBD1. CDR3 length equals 16 residues. Germline-derived CDR1 and CDR2 are SEHNR and FQNEAQ (reference sequence). Losses at the gene ends were 5 bases for V and 2 bases for J; bases not matched to a gene: 9.

The V call is TRBV10-2, the J call TRBJ1-3; possible D gene TRBD1, 5 bases. The CDR3 runs to 14 residues. Trimming left V 4 bases short and J 3 bases short, with 10 bases between. CDR1 WSHSY and CDR2 SAAADI come from the germline V gene. As DNA, the CDR3 is TGCGCCAGCAGTGGCACAGGTCTTGGAAACACCATATATTTT. It codes for CASSGTGLGNTIYF.

This clone occurred once. The genes are TRBV10-1 and TRBJ2-1, with 12 bases matching TRBD2. The CDR3 consists of 16 residues. CDR1 is WNHNN, CDR2 SYGVQD, per germline (reference sequence). V shed 5 bases, J shed 9 bases, and the junction held 11 bases outside the gene matches. CDR3 nucleotide sequence: TGCGCCAGCAGTCGGGATTCTAGCGGGAGGGCCTCTGAGCAGTTCTTC. It codes for CASSRDSSGRASEQFF.

This clone was recorded many times. The CDR3 region is CASRPPGTGGAAFF. For the CDR3, the DNA is TGTGCCAGCAGACCCCCGGGGACAGGGGGCGCGGCTTTCTTT. The rearrangement uses TRBV28 and TRBJ1-1; 12 bases line up with TRBD1. The germline V gene has CDR1 MDHEN and CDR2 SYDVKM. V was clipped by 6 bases and J by 11 bases; unmatched bases: 10. The CDR3 loop spans 14 amino acids.

This clone showed up just a few times. The gene calls are TRBV5-4 and TRBJ1-1; possibly TRBD1 for D (5 bases). The V end was cut by 6 bases, the J end by 8 bases, with 23 bases between. The CDR3 extends over 15 amino acids. Per the germline V gene, CDR1 is SGHNT and CDR2 is YYREEE (reference sequence). CDR3 DNA: TGTGCCAGCACCCTCCGGGGGGGACTTCGACTCGAAGCTTTCTTT. It encodes CASTLRGGLRLEAFF.

The chain has TRBV5-1 and TRBJ1-6, with TRBD1 identical over 9 bases. The CDR3 consists of 17 residues. Looked up from germline, CDR1 is SGHRS and CDR2 is YFSETQ. The junction had 13 bases not matched to a gene; V was cut back by 5 bases and J by 7 bases. The CDR3 loop reads CASRATGGGRQNSPLHF. The CDR3 DNA reads TGCGCCAGCAGGGCTACAGGGGGCGGTAGGCAAAATTCACCCCTCCACTTT.

The chain employs TRBV5-5 and TRBJ1-1; 10 nucleotides agree with TRBD1. Looked up from germline, CDR1 is SGHKS and CDR2 is YYEKEE (reference sequence). The J segment lost 5 bases and the V segment lost 4 bases, leaving 8 bases of the junction unmatched. The CDR3 spans 15 residues. The CDR3 sequence: CASSPTGGALTEAFF. CDR3 DNA sequence: TGTGCCAGCAGCCCGACAGGGGGCGCTTTGACTGAAGCTTTCTTT.